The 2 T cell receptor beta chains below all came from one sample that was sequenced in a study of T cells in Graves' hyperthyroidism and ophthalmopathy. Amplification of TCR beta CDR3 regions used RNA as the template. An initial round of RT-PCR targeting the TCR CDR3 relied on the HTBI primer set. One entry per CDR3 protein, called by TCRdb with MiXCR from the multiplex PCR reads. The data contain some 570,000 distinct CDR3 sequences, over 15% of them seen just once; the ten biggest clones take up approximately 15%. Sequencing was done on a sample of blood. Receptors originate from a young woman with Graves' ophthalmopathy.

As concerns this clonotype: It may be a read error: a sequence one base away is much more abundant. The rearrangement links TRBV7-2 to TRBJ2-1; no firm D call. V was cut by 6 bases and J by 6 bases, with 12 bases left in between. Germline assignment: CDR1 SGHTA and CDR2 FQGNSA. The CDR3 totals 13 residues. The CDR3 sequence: CASRFRGTNEQFF. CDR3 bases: TGTGCCAGCAGGTTTAGAGGAACCAATGAGCAGTTCTTC.

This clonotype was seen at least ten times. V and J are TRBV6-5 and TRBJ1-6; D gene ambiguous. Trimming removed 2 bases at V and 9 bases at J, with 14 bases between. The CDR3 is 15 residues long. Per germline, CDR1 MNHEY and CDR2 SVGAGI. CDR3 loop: CASSYRTDLSSPLHF. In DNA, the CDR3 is TGTGCCAGCAGTTACCGGACCGACCTGAGTTCACCCCTCCACTTT.